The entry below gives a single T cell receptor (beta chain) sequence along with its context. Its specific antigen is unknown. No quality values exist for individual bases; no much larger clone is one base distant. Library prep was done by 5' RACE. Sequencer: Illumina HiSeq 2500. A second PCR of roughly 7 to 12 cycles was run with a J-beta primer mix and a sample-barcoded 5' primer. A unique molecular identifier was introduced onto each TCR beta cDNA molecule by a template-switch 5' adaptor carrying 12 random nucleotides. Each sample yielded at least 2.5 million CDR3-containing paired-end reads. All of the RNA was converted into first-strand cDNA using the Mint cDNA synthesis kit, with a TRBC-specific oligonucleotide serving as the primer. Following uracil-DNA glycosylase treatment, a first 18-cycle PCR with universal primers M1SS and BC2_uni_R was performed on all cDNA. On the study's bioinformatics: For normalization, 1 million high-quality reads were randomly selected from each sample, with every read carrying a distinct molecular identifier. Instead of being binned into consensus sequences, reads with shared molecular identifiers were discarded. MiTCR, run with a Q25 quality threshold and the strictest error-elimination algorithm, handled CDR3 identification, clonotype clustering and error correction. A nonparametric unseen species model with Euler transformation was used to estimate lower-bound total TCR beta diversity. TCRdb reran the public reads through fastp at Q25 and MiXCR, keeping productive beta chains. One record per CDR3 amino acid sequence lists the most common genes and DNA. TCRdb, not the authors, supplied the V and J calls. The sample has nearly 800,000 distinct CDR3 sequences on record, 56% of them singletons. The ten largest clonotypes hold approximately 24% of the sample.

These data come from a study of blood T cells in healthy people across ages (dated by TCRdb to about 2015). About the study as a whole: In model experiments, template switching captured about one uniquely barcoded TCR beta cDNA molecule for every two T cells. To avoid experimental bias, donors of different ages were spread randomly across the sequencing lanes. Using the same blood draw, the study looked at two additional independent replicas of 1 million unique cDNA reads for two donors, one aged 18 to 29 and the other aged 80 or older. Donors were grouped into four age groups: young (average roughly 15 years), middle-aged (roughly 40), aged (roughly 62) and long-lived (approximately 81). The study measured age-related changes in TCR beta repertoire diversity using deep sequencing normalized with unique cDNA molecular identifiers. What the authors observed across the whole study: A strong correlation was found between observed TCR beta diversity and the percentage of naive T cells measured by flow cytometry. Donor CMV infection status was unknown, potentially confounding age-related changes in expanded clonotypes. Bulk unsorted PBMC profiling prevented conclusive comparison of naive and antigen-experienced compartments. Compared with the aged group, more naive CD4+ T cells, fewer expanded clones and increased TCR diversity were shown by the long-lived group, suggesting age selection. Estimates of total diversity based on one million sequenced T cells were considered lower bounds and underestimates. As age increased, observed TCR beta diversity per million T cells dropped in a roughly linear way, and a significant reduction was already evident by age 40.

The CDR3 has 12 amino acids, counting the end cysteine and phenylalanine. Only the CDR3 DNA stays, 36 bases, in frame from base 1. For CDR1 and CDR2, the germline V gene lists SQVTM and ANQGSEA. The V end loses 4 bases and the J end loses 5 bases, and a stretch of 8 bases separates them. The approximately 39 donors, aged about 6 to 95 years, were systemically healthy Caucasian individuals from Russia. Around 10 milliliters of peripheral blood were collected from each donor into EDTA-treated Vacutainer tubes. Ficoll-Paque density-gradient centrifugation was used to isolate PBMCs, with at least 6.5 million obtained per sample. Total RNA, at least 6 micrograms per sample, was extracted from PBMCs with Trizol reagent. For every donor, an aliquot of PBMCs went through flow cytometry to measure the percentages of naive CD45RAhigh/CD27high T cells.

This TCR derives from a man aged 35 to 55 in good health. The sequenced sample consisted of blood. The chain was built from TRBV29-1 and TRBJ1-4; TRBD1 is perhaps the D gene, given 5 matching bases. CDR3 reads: CSVGDRNEKLFF. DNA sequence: TGCAGCGTTGGAGACAGAAATGAAAAACTGTTTTTT.